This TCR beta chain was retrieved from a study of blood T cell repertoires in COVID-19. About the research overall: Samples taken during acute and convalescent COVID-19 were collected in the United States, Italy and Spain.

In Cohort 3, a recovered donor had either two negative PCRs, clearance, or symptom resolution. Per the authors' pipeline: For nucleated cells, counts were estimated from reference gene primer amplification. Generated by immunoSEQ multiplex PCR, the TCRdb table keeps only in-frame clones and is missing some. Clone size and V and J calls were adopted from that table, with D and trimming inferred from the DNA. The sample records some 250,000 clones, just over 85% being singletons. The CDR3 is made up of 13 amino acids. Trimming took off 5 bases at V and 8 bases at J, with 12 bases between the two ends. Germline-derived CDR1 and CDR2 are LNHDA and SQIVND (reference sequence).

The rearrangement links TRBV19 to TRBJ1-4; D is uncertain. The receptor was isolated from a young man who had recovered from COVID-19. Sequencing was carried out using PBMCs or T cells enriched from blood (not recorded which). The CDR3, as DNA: TGTGCCAGTAGTTCCCGGGAGGGCGAAAAACTGTTTTTT. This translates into CASSSREGEKLFF.